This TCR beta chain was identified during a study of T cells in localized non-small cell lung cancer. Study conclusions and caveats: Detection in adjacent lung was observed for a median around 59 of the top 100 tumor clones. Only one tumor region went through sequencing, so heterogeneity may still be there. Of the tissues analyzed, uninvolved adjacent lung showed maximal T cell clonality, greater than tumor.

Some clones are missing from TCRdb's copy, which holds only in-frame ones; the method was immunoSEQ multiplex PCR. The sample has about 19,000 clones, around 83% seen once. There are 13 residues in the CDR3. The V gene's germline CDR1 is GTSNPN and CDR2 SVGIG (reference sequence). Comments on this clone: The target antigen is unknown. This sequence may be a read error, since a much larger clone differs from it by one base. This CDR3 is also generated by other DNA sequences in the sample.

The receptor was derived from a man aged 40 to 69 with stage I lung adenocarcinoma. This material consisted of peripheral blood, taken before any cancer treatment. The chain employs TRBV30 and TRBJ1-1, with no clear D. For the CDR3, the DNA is TGTGCCTGGAGTGTTCAAGGATTCTCTGAAGCTTTTTTT. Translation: CAWSVQGFSEAFF.